The T cell receptor beta chain described here comes from a study of T cells after yellow fever vaccination. Overall study findings and caveats: Boosting was followed by the reappearance of most primary-vaccination clones (about 97% CD4, about 90% CD8).

Of note for this clonotype: Its antigen is unknown.

Via MiXCR, TCRdb re-called the 5' RACE reads, giving one row per CDR3 protein. Of 500,000 to 650,000 distinct CDR3 sequences listed, roughly 12% were seen once; the top ten hold 11% to 15%. This TCR was sampled from a man in his thirties or forties who received the YFV17D yellow fever vaccine. Source: PBMCs, taken on the day of the yellow fever booster vaccination.

The CDR3 DNA follows: TGTGCCAGCAGCCCGGGACTAGAGGTAGATACGCAGTATTTT. Amino acid sequence: CASSPGLEVDTQYF. V usage is TRBV7-2 and J usage is TRBJ2-3; the match to TRBD2 covers 8 bases. Trimming cost V 5 bases and J 5 bases; bases outside gene matches: 6. Germline V gene data show CDR1 as SGHTA and CDR2 as FQGNSA. This CDR3 is 14 amino acids long. The full variable domain, its missing parts supplied by reference TRBV7-2 and TRBJ2-3, is GAGVSQSPSNKVTEKGKDVELRCDPISGHTALYWYRQSLGQGLEFLIYFQGNSAPDKSGLPSDRFSAERTGGSVSTLTIQRTQQEDSAVYLCASSPGLEVDTQYFGPGTRLTVL.